Below are 10 T cell receptor beta chains sequenced from a single sample in a study of blood T cell repertoires in COVID-19. Profiled with immunoSEQ multiplex PCR; TCRdb holds only in-frame clones, not every one. The sample includes about 360,000 clones, about 89% of them seen just once. The sample comprised PBMCs or T cells enriched from blood (not recorded which). The receptors here all came from a man younger than 45 who had recovered from COVID-19.

V and J are TRBV5-5 and TRBJ2-7, with D possibly TRBD2 on 6 matching bases. Germline assignment: CDR1 SGHKS and CDR2 YYEKEE (reference sequence). The CDR3 contains 15 residues. V lost 4 bases, J lost 3 bases, and 17 bases lay in between. Written as DNA, the CDR3 is TGTGCCAGCAGCGGGGGGACCGTTACACTCTACGAGCAGTACTTC. Translating it yields CASSGGTVTLYEQYF.

The V and J genes are TRBV2 and TRBJ1-2; D gene unclear. V dropped 9 bases and J dropped 3 bases, with 14 bases sitting between them. Germline V gene sequence: CDR1 SNHLY, CDR2 FYNNEI. This CDR3 is 13 amino acids long. The CDR3 DNA sequence: TGTGCCAGTTCCGGGGTGCGTGACTATGGCTACACCTTC. Its translation: CASSGVRDYGYTF. Based on the CDR3 plus reference TRBV2 and TRBJ1-2, the full variable domain is EPEVTQTPSHQVTQMGQEVILRCVPISNHLYFYWYRQILGQKVEFLVSFYNNEISEKSEIFDDQFSVERPDGSNFTLKIRSTKLEDSAMYFCASSGVRDYGYTFGSGTRLTVV.

The CDR3, as DNA: TGTGCCAGCAGTGAAGGGGAGGTGGGTGGCTACACCTTC. It specifies CASSEGEVGGYTF. The chain combines TRBV2 with TRBJ1-2; D unresolved. V shed 1 base and J shed 7 bases, with 10 bases lying between them. There are 13 residues in the CDR3. Germline values: CDR1 SNHLY, CDR2 FYNNEI.

In the case of this clone: This sample includes further DNA sequences coding for the same CDR3. The genes are TRBV9 and TRBJ1-5; TRBD1 aligns across 7 bases. The CDR3 covers 14 residues. CDR1 is SGDLS and CDR2 is YYNGEE in the germline V gene. V shed 4 bases and J 3 bases; nucleotides not matched to a gene: 4. CDR3 region: CASSPGTVNQPQHF. The CDR3 DNA sequence: TGTGCCAGCAGCCCCGGGACAGTCAATCAGCCCCAGCATTTT. Full variable domain (remainder filled in from reference TRBV9 and TRBJ1-5): DSGVTQTPKHLITATGQRVTLRCSPRSGDLSVYWYQQSLDQGLQFLIQYYNGEERAKGNILERFSAQQFPDLHSELNLSSLELGDSALYFCASSPGTVNQPQHFGDGTRLSIL.

Here the CDR3 DNA reads TGTGCCAGCAGCCGAGGGACAGAGAACTATGGCTACACCTTC. This translates into CASSRGTENYGYTF. The chain is built from TRBV7-9 and TRBJ1-2; 7 nucleotides line up with TRBD1. V was clipped by 5 bases and J by 2 bases; unmatched bases: 5. Germline V lookup: CDR1 SEHNR, CDR2 FQNEAQ (reference sequence). The CDR3 length is 14 residues.

The V and J genes are TRBV5-1 and TRBJ1-5; 10 bases map to TRBD1. The CDR3 has 13 amino acids. Trimming took 3 bases from V and 6 from J; bases not matched to a gene: 0. Germline V gene lookup returns CDR1 SGHRS and CDR2 YFSETQ. Here the CDR3 reads CASSWDRGQPQHF. CDR3 coding DNA: TGCGCCAGCAGCTGGGACAGGGGTCAGCCCCAGCATTTT.

The CDR3 loop reads CASSYFGGSYEQYF. Written as DNA, the CDR3 is TGTGCCAGCAGTTACTTCGGGGGCTCCTACGAGCAGTACTTC. The chain is built from TRBV6-6 and TRBJ2-7; weak D call: TRBD2 (6 bases). Trimming removed 1 base from V and 0 bases from J, with 7 bases in between. Germline V gene sequence: CDR1 MNHNY, CDR2 SVGAGI (reference sequence). This CDR3 is 14 amino acids long.

The chain is built from TRBV9 and TRBJ2-3; D gene ambiguous. Trimming cost V 2 bases and J 3 bases, with 7 bases left between them. CDR1 is SGDLS, CDR2 YYNGEE, per germline. The CDR3 consists of 13 residues. This chain's CDR3 is CASSVDSTDTQYF. CDR3 bases: TGTGCCAGCAGCGTTGACTCGACAGATACGCAGTATTTT.

The J gene is TRBJ1-5, the V gene TRBV6-2 or TRBV6-3; no reliable D call. V was pared by 4 bases and J by 4 bases, with 8 bases between. This CDR3 region has 13 residues. The germline V gene has CDR1 MNHEY and CDR2 SVGEGT. CDR3 DNA sequence: TGTGCCAGCAGTTCTCCGGGGAATCAGCCCCAGCATTTT. Its protein product is CASSSPGNQPQHF.

V and J are TRBV2 and TRBJ1-5; 9 nucleotides line up with TRBD1. The germline gives CDR1 SNHLY, CDR2 FYNNEI. The CDR3 length is 15 residues. Germline trimming cut 4 bases from V and 11 bases from J; bases unmatched to any gene: 12. For the CDR3, the DNA is TGTGCCAGCAGTGTATCGGGACAGGGAAGTCCGTCCCAGCATTTT. Protein product: CASSVSGQGSPSQHF.